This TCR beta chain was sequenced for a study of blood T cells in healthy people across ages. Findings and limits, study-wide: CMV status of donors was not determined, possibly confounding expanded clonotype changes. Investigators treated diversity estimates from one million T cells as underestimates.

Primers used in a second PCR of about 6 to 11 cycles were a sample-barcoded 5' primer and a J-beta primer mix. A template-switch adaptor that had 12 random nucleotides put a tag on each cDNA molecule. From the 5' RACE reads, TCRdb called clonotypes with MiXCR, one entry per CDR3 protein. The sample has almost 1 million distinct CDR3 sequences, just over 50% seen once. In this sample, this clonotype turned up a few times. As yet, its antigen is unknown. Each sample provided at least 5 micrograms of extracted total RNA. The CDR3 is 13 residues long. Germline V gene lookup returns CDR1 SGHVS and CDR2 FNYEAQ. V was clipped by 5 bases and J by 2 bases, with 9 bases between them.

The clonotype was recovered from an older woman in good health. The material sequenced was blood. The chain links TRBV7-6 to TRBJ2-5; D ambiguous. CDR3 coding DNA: TGTGCCAGCAGCGTTCAATGGCAAGAGACCCAGTACTTC. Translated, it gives CASSVQWQETQYF. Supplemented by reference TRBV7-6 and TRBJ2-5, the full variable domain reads GAGVSQSPRYKVTKRGQDVALRCDPISGHVSLYWYRQALGQGPEFLTYFNYEAQQDKSGLPNDRFSAERPEGSISTLTIQRTEQRDSAMYRCASSVQWQETQYFGPGTRLLVL.